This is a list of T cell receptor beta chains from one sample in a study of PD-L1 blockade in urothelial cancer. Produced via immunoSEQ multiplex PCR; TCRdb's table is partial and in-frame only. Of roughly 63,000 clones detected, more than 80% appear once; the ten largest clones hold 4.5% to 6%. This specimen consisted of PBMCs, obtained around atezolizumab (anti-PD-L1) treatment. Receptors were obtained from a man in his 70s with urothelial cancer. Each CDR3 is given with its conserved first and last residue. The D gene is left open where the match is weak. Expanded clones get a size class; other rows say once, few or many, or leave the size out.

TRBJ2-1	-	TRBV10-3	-	TGTGCCATCAGTGGACCCGGGACACTTGAGTCTGAGCAGTTCTTC	CAISGPGTLESEQFF
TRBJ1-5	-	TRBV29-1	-	TGCAGCGCCGCGTGGGGCCCGAATCAGCCCCAGCATTTT	CSAAWGPNQPQHF
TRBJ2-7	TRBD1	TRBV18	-	TGTGCCAGCTCACCGCTAAGACAGGGGGCAGGGAGGTCCTACGAGCAGTACTTC	CASSPLRQGAGRSYEQYF
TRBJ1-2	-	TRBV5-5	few	TGTGCCAGCAGCTTAACTAAAGCTAACTATGGCTACACCTTC	CASSLTKANYGYTF
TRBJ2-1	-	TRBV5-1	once	TGCGCCAGCAGCTTGGATGGCGGGGACTCCTACAATGAGCAGTTCTTC	CASSLDGGDSYNEQFF
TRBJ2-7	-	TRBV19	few	TGTGCCAGTAGTATAGTGGGGGGTTATGGATCCTACGAGCAGTACTTC	CASSIVGGYGSYEQYF
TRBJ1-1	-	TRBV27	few	TGTGCCAGCAGTTCCCGGACAGTTGGCGCTGAAGCTTTCTTT	CASSSRTVGAEAFF
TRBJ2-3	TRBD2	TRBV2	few	TGTGCCAGCACCGCTGGACTAGCGGGGGGCACAGATACGCAGTATTTT	CASTAGLAGGTDTQYF
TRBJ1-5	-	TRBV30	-	TGTGCCTGGAGTGATGGGGCCCTCAATCAGCCCCAGCATTTT	CAWSDGALNQPQHF
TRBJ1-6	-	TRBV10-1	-	TGCGCCAGCGTGGGGGCGACGACCCCTAATAATTCACCCCTCCACTTT	CASVGATTPNNSPLHF
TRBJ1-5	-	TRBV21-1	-	TGTGCCCACCCCCAGTGGGACAGTTACAATCAGCCCCAGCATTTT	CAHPQWDSYNQPQHF
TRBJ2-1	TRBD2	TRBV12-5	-	TGTGCTAGTGGTTCACCTAGGGCTAGCGGGAGTAATGAGCAGTTCTTC	CASGSPRASGSNEQFF
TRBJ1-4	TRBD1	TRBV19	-	TGTGCCAGTAGTATAGGGGAGGGGACAGGGAATGAAAAACTGTTTTTT	CASSIGEGTGNEKLFF
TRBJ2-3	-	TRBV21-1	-	TGTGCCAGCAGCAAACAGGGGAGGGCAGATACGCAGTATTTT	CASSKQGRADTQYF
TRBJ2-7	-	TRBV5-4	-	TGTACCAGCAGCTTGGACAGAGCCTACGAGCAGTACTTC	CTSSLDRAYEQYF
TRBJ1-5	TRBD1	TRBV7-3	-	TGTGCCAGCAGCTTAACATTCCCGGGACAGGGCAATCAGCCCCAGCATTTT	CASSLTFPGQGNQPQHF
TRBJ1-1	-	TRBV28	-	TGTGCCAGCAGTTTAAGAGGAGGGAACACTGAAGCTTTCTTT	CASSLRGGNTEAFF
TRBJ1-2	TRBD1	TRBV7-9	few	TGTGCCAGCAGCTCTGGACAGGGCTGGAATGGCTACACCTTC	CASSSGQGWNGYTF
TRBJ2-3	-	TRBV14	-	TGTGCCAGCAGCCAGGATTGGACAGTTTCTAGCACAGATACGCAGTATTTT	CASSQDWTVSSTDTQYF
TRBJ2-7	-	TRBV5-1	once	TGCGCCAGCAGCCACGAGGTGAGCTCCTACGAGCAGTACTTC	CASSHEVSSYEQYF
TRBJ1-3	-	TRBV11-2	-	TGTGCCAGCAGCCAACTTGCAGGCGATGCTGGAAACACCATATATTTT	CASSQLAGDAGNTIYF
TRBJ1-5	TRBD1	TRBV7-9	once	TGTGCCAGCAGCTTAGGGACAGGGGGAAATCAGCCCCAGCATTTT	CASSLGTGGNQPQHF
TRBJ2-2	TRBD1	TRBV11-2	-	TGTGCCAGCAGCGGAATCCCAACAGGGGGCGGCGGGGAGCTGTTTTTT	CASSGIPTGGGGELFF
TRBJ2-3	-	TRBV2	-	TGTGCCAGCAGTGGACTTACTAGCGATACGCAGTATTTT	CASSGLTSDTQYF
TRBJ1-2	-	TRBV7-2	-	TGTGCCAGCAGCTCACTTGACAGTAACTATGGCTACACCTTC	CASSSLDSNYGYTF
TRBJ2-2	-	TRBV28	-	TGTGCCAGCAGTTCGAGTACCGGGGAGCTGTTTTTT	CASSSSTGELFF
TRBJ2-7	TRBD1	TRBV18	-	TGTGCCAGCTCACGGGGGACAGGGAGATTTGTCTACGAGCAGTACTTC	CASSRGTGRFVYEQYF
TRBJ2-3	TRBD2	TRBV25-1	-	TGTGCCAGCAGTGAACTTACTAGCGGGGGGTATTACACAGATACGCAGTATTTT	CASSELTSGGYYTDTQYF
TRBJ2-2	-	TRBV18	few	TGTGCCAGCTCACTTACGACAGACGCGAACACCGGGGAGCTGTTTTTT	CASSLTTDANTGELFF
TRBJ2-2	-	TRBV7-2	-	TGTGCCAGCAGATTCTCGGGAGTAGAGACCGGGGAGCTGTTTTTT	CASRFSGVETGELFF
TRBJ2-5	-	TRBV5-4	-	TGTGCCAGCAGCTTAGGGGTAGGAGAGACCCAGTACTTC	CASSLGVGETQYF
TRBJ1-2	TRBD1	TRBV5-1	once	TGCGCCAGCAGCACAGGACAGGGGGATGGCTACACCTTC	CASSTGQGDGYTF
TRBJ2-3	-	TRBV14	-	TGTGCCAGCAGCCAAATTTGGAGTACCAGGGCTTGGACAGATACGCAGTATTTT	CASSQIWSTRAWTDTQYF
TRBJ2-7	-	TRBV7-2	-	TGTGCCAGCAGCTTAGCAGGTCAGGTTGGGTACGAGCAGTACTTC	CASSLAGQVGYEQYF
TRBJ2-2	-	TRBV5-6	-	TGTGCCAGCAGCCGTGGGTCAGGTGACACCGGGGAGCTGTTTTTT	CASSRGSGDTGELFF
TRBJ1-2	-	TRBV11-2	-	TGTGCCAGCAGCCCCGGGAGGGGGAACTATGGCTACACCTTC	CASSPGRGNYGYTF
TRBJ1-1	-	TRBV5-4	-	TGTGCCAGCAGCTTCTTACAGGCTTTAAACACTGAAGCTTTCTTT	CASSFLQALNTEAFF
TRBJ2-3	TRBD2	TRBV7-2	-	TGTGCCAGCAGCTTAGTTGGGCCTAGCGGGGGGAGGGCAGATACGCAGTATTTT	CASSLVGPSGGRADTQYF
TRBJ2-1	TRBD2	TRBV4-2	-	TGTGCCAGCAGCCCCCTCGGGGGGGCCTACAATGAGCAGTTCTTC	CASSPLGGAYNEQFF
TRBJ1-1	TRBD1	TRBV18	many	TGTGCCAGCTCCTCAACAGGGGGATCCACTGAAGCTTTCTTT	CASSSTGGSTEAFF
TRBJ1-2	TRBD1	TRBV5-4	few	TGTGCCAGCAGCCAGGACAGGGATGGCTACACCTTC	CASSQDRDGYTF
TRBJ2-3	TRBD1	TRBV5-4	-	TGTGCCAGCAGCTGGGGACAGGGAAGAGCAGATACGCAGTATTTT	CASSWGQGRADTQYF
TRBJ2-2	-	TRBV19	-	TGTGCCAGTAGTATGCAGTTGGGGGCCGCCGGGGAGCTGTTTTTT	CASSMQLGAAGELFF
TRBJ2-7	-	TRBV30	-	TGTGCCTGGAGTGTTGGGGCAGTCCCCTACGAGCAGTACTTC	CAWSVGAVPYEQYF
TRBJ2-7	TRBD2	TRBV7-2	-	TGTGCCAGCAGCTTAGATAGCGGGGGTTCCTACGAGCAGTACTTC	CASSLDSGGSYEQYF
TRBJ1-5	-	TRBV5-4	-	TGTGCCAGCAGTTCGGGTAGCAATCAGCCCCAGCATTTT	CASSSGSNQPQHF
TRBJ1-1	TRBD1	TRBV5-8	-	TGTGCCAGCAGCTTGGCCGGGACAGGGATCGCTGAAGCTTTCTTT	CASSLAGTGIAEAFF
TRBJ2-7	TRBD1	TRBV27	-	TGTGCCAGCAGTCTCACAGGGACAGGTTTCTACGAGCAGTACTTC	CASSLTGTGFYEQYF
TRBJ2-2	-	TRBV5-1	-	TGCGCCAGCAGCTTGGGCGGCACCGGGGAGCTGTTTTTT	CASSLGGTGELFF
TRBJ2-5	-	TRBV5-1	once	TGCGCCAGCAGCTTGGTAGGGAGGGGGGAGACCCAGTACTTC	CASSLVGRGETQYF
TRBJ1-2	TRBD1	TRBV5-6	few	TGTGCCAGCAGCTTGGAGGAGGGGGCCTCTATCTATGGCTACACCTTC	CASSLEEGASIYGYTF
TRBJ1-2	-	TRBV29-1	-	TGCAGCACGACAGTAACTAACTATGGCTACACCTTC	CSTTVTNYGYTF
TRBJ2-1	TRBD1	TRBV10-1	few	TGCGCCAGCAGTGAGTCGGGACAGGGGCATGAGCAGTTCTTC	CASSESGQGHEQFF
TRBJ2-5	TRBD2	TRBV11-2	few	TGTGCCAGCAGCTTAGACGGGCAACCGGGGACTAGTGGGACCCAGTACTTC	CASSLDGQPGTSGTQYF
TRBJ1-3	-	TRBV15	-	TGTGCCACCAGCAGAGATACAAACTCTGGAAACACCATATATTTT	CATSRDTNSGNTIYF
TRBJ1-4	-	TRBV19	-	TGTGCCAGTAGTTTACAGGTCGAAACTAATGAAAAACTGTTTTTT	CASSLQVETNEKLFF
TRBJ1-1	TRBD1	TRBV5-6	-	TGTGCCAGCAGCTCGGACAGGGCAAACACTGAAGCTTTCTTT	CASSSDRANTEAFF
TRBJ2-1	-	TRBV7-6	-	TGTGCCAGCAGCTCCTCAGGCGGTGCGGGGACCTCTGGAAATGAGCAGTTCTTC	CASSSSGGAGTSGNEQFF